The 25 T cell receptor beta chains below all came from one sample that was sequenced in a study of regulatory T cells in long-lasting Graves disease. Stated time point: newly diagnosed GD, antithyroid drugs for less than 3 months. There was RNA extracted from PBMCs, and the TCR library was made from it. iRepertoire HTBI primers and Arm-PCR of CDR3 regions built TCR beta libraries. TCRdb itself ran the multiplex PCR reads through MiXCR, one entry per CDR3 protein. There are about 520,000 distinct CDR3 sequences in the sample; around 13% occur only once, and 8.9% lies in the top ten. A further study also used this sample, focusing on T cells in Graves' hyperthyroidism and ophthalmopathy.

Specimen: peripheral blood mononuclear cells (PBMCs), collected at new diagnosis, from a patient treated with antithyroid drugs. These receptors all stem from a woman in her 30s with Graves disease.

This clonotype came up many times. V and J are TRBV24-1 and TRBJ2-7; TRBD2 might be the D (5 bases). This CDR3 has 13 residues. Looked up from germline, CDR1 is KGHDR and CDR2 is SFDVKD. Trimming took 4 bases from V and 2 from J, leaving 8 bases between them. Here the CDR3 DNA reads TGTGCCACCAGTGAGTCCGGGACCTACGAGCAGTACTTC. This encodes CATSESGTYEQYF.

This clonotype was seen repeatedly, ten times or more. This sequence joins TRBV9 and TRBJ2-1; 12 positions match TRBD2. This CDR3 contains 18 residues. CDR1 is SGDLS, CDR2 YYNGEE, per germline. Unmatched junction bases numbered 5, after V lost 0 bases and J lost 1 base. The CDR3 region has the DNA TGTGCCAGCAGCGTAGAGAGGACTAGCGGGGTATCCTACAATGAGCAGTTCTTC. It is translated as CASSVERTSGVSYNEQFF.

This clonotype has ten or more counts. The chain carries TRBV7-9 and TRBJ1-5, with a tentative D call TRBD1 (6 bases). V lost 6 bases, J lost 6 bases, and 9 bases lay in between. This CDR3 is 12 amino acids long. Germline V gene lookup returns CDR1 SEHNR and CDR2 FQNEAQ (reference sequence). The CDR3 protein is CASRSDSQPQHF. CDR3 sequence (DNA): TGTGCCAGCAGGTCGGACAGTCAGCCCCAGCATTTT.

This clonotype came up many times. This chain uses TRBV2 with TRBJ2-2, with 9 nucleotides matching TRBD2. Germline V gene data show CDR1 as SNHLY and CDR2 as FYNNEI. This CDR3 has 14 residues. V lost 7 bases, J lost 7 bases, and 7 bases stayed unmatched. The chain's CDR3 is CASTASGIVGELFF. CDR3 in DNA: TGTGCCAGCACAGCTAGCGGGATAGTCGGGGAGCTGTTTTTT.

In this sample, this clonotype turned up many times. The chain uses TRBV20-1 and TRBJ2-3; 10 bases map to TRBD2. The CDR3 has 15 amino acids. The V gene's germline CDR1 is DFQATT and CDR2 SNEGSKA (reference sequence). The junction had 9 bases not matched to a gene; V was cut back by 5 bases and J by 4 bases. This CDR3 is CSASIAGGGSDTQYF. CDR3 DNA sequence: TGCAGTGCTTCAATAGCGGGAGGAGGTTCAGATACGCAGTATTTT.

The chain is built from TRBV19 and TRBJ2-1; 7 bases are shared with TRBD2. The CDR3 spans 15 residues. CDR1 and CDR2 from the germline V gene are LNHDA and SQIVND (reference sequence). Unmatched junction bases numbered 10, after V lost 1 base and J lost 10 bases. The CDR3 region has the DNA TGTGCCAGTAGTATAGGTGGGGGAGGGCCCGAAGAGCAGTTCTTC. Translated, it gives CASSIGGGGPEEQFF.

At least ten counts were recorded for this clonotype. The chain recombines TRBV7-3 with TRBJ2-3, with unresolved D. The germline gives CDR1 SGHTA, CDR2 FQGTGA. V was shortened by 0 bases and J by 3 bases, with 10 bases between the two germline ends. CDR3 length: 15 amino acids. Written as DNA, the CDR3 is TGTGCCAGCAGCTTAACAGTAATAAATACAGATACGCAGTATTTT. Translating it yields CASSLTVINTDTQYF. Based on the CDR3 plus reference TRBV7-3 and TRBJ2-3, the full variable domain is GAGVSQTPSNKVTEKGKYVELRCDPISGHTALYWYRQSLGQGPEFLIYFQGTGAADDSGLPNDRFFAVRPEGSVSTLKIQRTERGDSAVYLCASSLTVINTDTQYFGPGTRLTVL.

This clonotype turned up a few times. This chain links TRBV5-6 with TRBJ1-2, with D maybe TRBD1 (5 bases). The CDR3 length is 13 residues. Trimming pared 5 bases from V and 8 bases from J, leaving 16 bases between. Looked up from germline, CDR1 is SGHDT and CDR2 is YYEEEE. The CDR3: CASSYRSREGYTF. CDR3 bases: TGTGCCAGCAGTTACAGGAGTAGGGAAGGCTACACCTTC.

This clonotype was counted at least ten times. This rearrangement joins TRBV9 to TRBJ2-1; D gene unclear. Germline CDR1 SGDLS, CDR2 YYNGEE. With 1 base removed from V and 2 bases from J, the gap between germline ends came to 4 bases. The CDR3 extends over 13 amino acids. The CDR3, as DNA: TGTGCCAGCAGCGTAAACCCCTACAATGAGCAGTTCTTC. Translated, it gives CASSVNPYNEQFF.

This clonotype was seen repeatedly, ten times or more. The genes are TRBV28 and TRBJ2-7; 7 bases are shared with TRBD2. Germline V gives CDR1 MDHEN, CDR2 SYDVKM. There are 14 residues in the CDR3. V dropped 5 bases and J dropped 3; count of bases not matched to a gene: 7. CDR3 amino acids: CASSVTGGVYEQYF. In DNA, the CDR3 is TGTGCCAGCAGTGTTACGGGAGGTGTCTACGAGCAGTACTTC.

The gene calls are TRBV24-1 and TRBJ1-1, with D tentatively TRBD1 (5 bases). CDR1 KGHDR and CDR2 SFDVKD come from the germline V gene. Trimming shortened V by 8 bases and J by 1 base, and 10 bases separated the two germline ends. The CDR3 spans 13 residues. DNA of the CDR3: TGTGCCACCAAGCTCGGGACGAACACTGAAGCTTTCTTT. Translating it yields CATKLGTNTEAFF.

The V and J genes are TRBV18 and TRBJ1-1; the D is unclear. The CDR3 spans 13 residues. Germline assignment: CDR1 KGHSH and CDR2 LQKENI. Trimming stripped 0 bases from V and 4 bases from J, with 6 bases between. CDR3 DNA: TGTGCCAGCTCACCACCGACACCCACTGAAGCTTTCTTT. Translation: CASSPPTPTEAFF.

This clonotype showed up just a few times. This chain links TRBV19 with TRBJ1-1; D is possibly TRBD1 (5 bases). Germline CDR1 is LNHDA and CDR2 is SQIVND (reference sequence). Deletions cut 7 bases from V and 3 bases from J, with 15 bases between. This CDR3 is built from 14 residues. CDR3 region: CASTRDGEDTEAFF. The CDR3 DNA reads TGTGCCAGTACCCGGGACGGGGAGGACACTGAAGCTTTCTTT.

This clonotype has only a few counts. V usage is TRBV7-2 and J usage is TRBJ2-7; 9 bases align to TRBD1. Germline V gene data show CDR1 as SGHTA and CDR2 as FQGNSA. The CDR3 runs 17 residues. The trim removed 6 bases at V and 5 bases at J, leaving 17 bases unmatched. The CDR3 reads CASRNMRGQGSFHEQYF. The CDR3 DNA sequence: TGTGCCAGCAGGAATATGAGGGGACAGGGAAGCTTCCACGAGCAGTACTTC. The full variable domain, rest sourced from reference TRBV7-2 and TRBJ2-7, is GAGVSQSPSNKVTEKGKDVELRCDPISGHTALYWYRQSLGQGLEFLIYFQGNSAPDKSGLPSDRFSAERTGGSVSTLTIQRTQQEDSAVYLCASRNMRGQGSFHEQYFGPGTRLTVT.

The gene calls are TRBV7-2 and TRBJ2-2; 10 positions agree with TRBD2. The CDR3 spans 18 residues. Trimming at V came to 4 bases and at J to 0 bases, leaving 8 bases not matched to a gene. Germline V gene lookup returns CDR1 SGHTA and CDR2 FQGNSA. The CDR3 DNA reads TGTGCCAGCAGCTCGGGGGGACTAGCGCCCCCGAACACCGGGGAGCTGTTTTTT. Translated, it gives CASSSGGLAPPNTGELFF. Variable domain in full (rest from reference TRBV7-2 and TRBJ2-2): GAGVSQSPSNKVTEKGKDVELRCDPISGHTALYWYRQSLGQGLEFLIYFQGNSAPDKSGLPSDRFSAERTGGSVSTLTIQRTQQEDSAVYLCASSSGGLAPPNTGELFFGEGSRLTVL.

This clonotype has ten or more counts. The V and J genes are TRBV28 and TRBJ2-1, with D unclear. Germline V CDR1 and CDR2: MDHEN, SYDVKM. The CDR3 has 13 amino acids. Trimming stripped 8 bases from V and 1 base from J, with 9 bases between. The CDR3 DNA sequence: TGTGCCAGCTTACCATATTCCTACAATGAGCAGTTCTTC. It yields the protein CASLPYSYNEQFF.

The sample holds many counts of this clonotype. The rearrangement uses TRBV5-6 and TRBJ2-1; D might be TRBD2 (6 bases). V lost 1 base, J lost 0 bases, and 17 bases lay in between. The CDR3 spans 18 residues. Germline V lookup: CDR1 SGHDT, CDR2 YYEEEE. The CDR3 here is CASSLLAGTRSSYNEQFF. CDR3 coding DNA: TGTGCCAGCAGCTTGTTGGCGGGAACTAGAAGCTCCTACAATGAGCAGTTCTTC.

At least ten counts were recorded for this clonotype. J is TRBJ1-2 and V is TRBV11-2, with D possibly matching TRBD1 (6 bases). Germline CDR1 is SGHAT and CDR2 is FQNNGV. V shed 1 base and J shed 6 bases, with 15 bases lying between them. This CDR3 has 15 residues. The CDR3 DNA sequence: TGTGCCAGCAGCTTAGGACAGGTTTCGAGGGATGGCTACACCTTC. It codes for CASSLGQVSRDGYTF.

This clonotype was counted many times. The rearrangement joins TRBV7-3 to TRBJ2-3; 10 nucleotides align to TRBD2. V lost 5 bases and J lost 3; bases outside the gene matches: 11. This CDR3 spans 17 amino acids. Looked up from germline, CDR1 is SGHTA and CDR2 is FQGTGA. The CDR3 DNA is TGTGCCAGCAGCCCCCGGGCTAGCGGGAGTGTTACAGATACGCAGTATTTT. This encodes CASSPRASGSVTDTQYF.

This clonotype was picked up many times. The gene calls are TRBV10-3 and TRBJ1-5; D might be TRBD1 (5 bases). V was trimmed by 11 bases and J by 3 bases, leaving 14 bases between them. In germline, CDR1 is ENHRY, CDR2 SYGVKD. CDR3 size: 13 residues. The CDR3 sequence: CASRGGINQPQHF. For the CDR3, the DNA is TGTGCCTCGAGGGGCGGGATCAATCAGCCCCAGCATTTT.

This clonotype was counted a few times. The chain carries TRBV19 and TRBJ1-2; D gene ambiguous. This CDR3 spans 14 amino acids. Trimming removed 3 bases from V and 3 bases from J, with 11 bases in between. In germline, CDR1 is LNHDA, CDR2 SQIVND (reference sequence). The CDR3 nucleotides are TGTGCCAGTAGTATTTCTTGGGGAGACTATGGCTACACCTTC. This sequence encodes CASSISWGDYGYTF.

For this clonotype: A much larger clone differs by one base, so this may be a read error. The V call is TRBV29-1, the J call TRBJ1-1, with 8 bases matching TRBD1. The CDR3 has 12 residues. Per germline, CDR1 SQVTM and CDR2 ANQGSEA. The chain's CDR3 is CIGQGAGTEAFF. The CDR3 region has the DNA TGCATCGGCCAGGGGGCTGGCACTGAAGCTTTCTTT.

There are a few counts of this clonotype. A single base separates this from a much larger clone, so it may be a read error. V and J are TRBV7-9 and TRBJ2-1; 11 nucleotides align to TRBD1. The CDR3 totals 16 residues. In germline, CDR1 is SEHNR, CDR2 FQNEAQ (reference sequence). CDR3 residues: CACSGSGQGGYNEQFF. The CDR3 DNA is TGTGCCTGCAGCGGATCGGGACAGGGGGGTTACAATGAGCAGTTCTTC. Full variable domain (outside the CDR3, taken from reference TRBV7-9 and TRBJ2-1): DTGVSQNPRHKITKRGQNVTFRCDPISEHNRLYWYRQTLGQGPEFLTYFQNEAQLEKSRLLSDRFSAERPKGSFSTLEIQRTEQGDSAMYLCACSGSGQGGYNEQFFGPGTRLTVL.

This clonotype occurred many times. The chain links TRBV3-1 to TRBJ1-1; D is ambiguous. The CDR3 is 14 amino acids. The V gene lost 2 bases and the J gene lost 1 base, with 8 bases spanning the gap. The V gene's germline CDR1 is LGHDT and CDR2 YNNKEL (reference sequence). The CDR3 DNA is TGTGCCAGCAGCCAAATGCCGTCGAACACTGAAGCTTTCTTT. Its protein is CASSQMPSNTEAFF.

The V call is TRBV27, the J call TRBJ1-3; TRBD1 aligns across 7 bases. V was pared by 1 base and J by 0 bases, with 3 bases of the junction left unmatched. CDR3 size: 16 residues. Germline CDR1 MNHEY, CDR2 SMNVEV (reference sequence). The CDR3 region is CASSLWSGGSGNTIYF. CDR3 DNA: TGTGCCAGCAGTTTATGGTCAGGGGGCTCTGGAAACACCATATATTTT.